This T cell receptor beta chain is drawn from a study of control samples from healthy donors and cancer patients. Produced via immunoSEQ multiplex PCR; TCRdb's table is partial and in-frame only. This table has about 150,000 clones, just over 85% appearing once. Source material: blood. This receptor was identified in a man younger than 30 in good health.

CDR3 coding DNA: TGCGCCAGCAGCCAAGATAAGGGGGTTTGGAACACTGAAGCTTTCTTT. Translated: CASSQDKGVWNTEAFF. This rearrangement joins TRBV4-3 to TRBJ1-1; TRBD1 is a possible D gene (6 bases). Trimming pared 0 bases from V and 1 base from J, leaving 12 bases between. Germline V CDR1 and CDR2: LGHNA, YSLEER. The CDR3 has 16 amino acids.